Presented here are 29 T cell receptor beta chains from one specimen sequenced in a study of blood T cell repertoires in COVID-19. The assay was immunoSEQ multiplex PCR, and TCRdb's table has in-frame clones only and misses some. The sample includes a few hundred thousand clones, approximately 85% of them seen just once. The sample taken for sequencing was PBMCs or T cells enriched from blood (not recorded which). The receptors stem from a man aged 30 to 45 who had recovered from COVID-19.

V usage is TRBV20-1 and J usage is TRBJ2-7; 7 bases map to TRBD1. The CDR3 totals 15 residues. From germline, CDR1 is DFQATT and CDR2 SNEGSKA (reference sequence). V lost 3 bases, J lost 3 bases, and 11 bases stayed unmatched. CDR3 sequence: CSASSRQGWIYEQYF. The DNA for the CDR3 is TGCAGTGCTAGTAGCCGACAGGGTTGGATCTACGAGCAGTACTTC.

The rearrangement links TRBV10-3 to TRBJ1-6; 8 nucleotides line up with TRBD1. Germline CDR1 is ENHRY and CDR2 is SYGVKD. V shed 10 bases, J shed 9 bases, and the junction held 8 bases outside the gene matches. There are 13 residues in the CDR3. CDR3 protein: CATTPGQGSPLHF. CDR3 bases: TGTGCCACTACCCCCGGACAGGGTTCACCCCTCCACTTT.

This clone has only one observation. The V call is TRBV2, the J call TRBJ2-1; TRBD2 matches 11 bases. The V gene's germline CDR1 is SNHLY and CDR2 FYNNEI. The CDR3 has 15 amino acids. V trimming: 10 bases; J trimming: 9 bases; junction bases outside the gene matches: 14. The CDR3 nucleotides read TGTGCCACCATTTTACTAGCGGGGGACTATGGTGAGCAGTTCTTC. Translation gives CATILLAGDYGEQFF.

V is TRBV6-5 and J is TRBJ1-1; no reliable D call. The CDR3 spans 12 residues. Deletions cut 5 bases from V and 7 bases from J, with 11 bases between. From germline, CDR1 is MNHEY and CDR2 SVGAGI. The CDR3 coding sequence is TGTGCCAGCAGTCGCGACACTGATGAAGCTTTCTTT. Protein product: CASSRDTDEAFF.

The gene calls are TRBV4-1 and TRBJ2-3; D is undetermined. Germline CDR1 reads MGHRA; CDR2 reads YSYEKL. With 2 bases removed from V and 2 bases from J, the gap between germline ends came to 26 bases. CDR3 length: 20 amino acids. The CDR3 region has the DNA TGCGCCAGCAGCCAAAATGCCCGGTTTGTTCGATCGGGTCTCACAGATACGCAGTATTTT. It encodes CASSQNARFVRSGLTDTQYF.

The chain carries TRBV5-1 and TRBJ1-1, with 7 nucleotides matching TRBD1. The CDR3 length is 17 residues. In germline, CDR1 is SGHRS, CDR2 YFSETQ. V gave up 0 bases and J gave up 1 base; unmatched junction bases: 9. This chain's CDR3 is CASSLGRIQGSNTEAFF. The CDR3 bases are TGCGCCAGCAGCTTGGGGAGAATACAGGGGTCGAACACTGAAGCTTTCTTT.

The chain has TRBV10-3 and TRBJ1-2, with no clear D. Germline V lookup: CDR1 ENHRY, CDR2 SYGVKD. The CDR3 covers 11 residues. The germline V and J ends were trimmed by 3 bases and 4 bases, with 3 bases remaining between them. CDR3 loop: CAISDGYGYTF. The CDR3 coding sequence is TGTGCCATCAGTGACGGCTATGGCTACACCTTC.

The CDR3 region is CASSLGRGYNSPLHF. The CDR3 region has the DNA TGTGCCAGCAGCTTAGGTAGAGGATATAATTCACCCCTCCACTTT. This chain uses TRBV13 with TRBJ1-6; D is unclear. This CDR3 is built from 15 residues. With 0 bases removed from V and 4 bases from J, the gap between germline ends came to 7 bases. Germline assignment: CDR1 PRHDT and CDR2 FYEKMQ (reference sequence).

V usage is TRBV5-4 and J usage is TRBJ1-1; 9 bases match TRBD1. CDR1 SGHNT and CDR2 YYREEE come from the germline V gene (reference sequence). The CDR3 has 15 residues. After removal of 4 bases from V and 4 bases from J, the junction contained 8 bases not matched to a gene. DNA of the CDR3: TGTGCCAGCAGCGCCGGACAGGGGAGGGGCACTGAAGCTTTCTTT. Residues: CASSAGQGRGTEAFF.

The V call is TRBV4-2, the J call TRBJ2-1; weak D call: TRBD2 (6 bases). V gave up 3 bases and J gave up 6 bases, with 9 bases separating them. This CDR3 region has 13 residues. Germline CDR1 reads LGHNA; CDR2 reads YNFKEQ. The CDR3 sequence is CASSHGGSNEQFF. The DNA for the CDR3 is TGTGCCAGCAGCCACGGGGGATCCAATGAGCAGTTCTTC.

The rearrangement joins TRBV10-2 to TRBJ2-3; 8 bases are a match to TRBD1. There are 14 residues in the CDR3. V shed 6 bases, J shed 4 bases, and the junction held 6 bases outside the gene matches. Germline V lookup: CDR1 WSHSY, CDR2 SAAADI. CDR3 residues: CASRDQDRADTQYF. CDR3 nucleotides: TGCGCCAGCAGGGACCAGGACAGGGCAGATACGCAGTATTTT.

This clone turned up a few times. V and J are TRBV7-6 and TRBJ1-4; 8 bases match TRBD1. Germline V gene data show CDR1 as SGHVS and CDR2 as FNYEAQ. The trim removed 5 bases at V and 6 bases at J, leaving 14 bases unmatched. The CDR3 has 17 amino acids. The CDR3 here is CASSPSPGQGSDEKLFF. CDR3 DNA: TGTGCCAGCAGCCCGAGCCCCGGACAGGGAAGTGATGAAAAACTGTTTTTT.

This clone was found once. J is TRBJ2-3 and V is TRBV5-1; TRBD2 matches 12 bases. The CDR3 sequence is 18 residues long. CDR1 and CDR2 from the germline V gene are SGHRS and YFSETQ. Unmatched junction bases numbered 10, after V lost 4 bases and J lost 1 base. DNA of the CDR3: TGCGCCAGCAGCGGCGTACTGACTAGCGGGGGAGGCACAGATACGCAGTATTTT. This translates into CASSGVLTSGGGTDTQYF.

The chain links TRBV27 to TRBJ1-1; TRBD1 is a possible D gene (5 bases). This CDR3 region has 13 residues. Trimming took off 6 bases at V and 2 bases at J, with 10 bases between the two ends. CDR1 is MNHEY, CDR2 SMNVEV, per germline (reference sequence). The CDR3: CASSFTGNTEAFF. The DNA for the CDR3 is TGTGCCAGCAGCTTTACAGGAAACACTGAAGCTTTCTTT.

The CDR3 region has the DNA TGTGCCAGCAGCCGAGGGACATCTAACTATGGCTACACCTTC. Translation: CASSRGTSNYGYTF. The J gene is TRBJ1-2, the V gene TRBV5-6; tentatively, D is TRBD1 (6 bases). The CDR3 length is 14 residues. CDR1 SGHDT and CDR2 YYEEEE come from the germline V gene. Trimming removed 4 bases from V and 0 bases from J, with 10 bases in between.

This chain joins TRBV29-1 and TRBJ1-5, with no clear D. CDR1 and CDR2 from the germline V gene are SQVTM and ANQGSEA. Trimming left V 4 bases short and J 2 bases short, with 9 bases between. The CDR3 is made up of 13 amino acids. In nucleotides, the CDR3 is TGCAGCGTTGCGGGGTATCGCAATCAGCCCCAGCATTTT. This encodes CSVAGYRNQPQHF.

This sequence joins TRBV11-2 and TRBJ2-1, with D tentatively TRBD2 (5 bases). V lost 5 bases and J lost 10, with 15 bases in between. Germline CDR1 is SGHAT and CDR2 is FQNNGV. The CDR3 has 13 amino acids. The CDR3 bases are TGTGCCAGCAGCCCAAGCCGGGGTTACGAGCAGTTCTTC. It codes for CASSPSRGYEQFF.

V usage is TRBV4-2 and J usage is TRBJ2-3, with 9 bases lining up with TRBD2. Germline CDR1 is LGHNA and CDR2 is YNFKEQ. J gave up 2 bases and V 0 bases, and 6 bases lay outside the gene matches. This CDR3 contains 17 residues. CDR3 sequence: CASSQERGGGATDTQYF. The CDR3 DNA reads as TGTGCCAGCAGCCAAGAACGGGGCGGGGGGGCCACAGATACGCAGTATTTT.

The V and J genes are TRBV6-1 and TRBJ1-6, with 7 bases fitting TRBD1. Germline CDR1 and CDR2: MNHNS and SASEGT. Losses at the gene ends were 1 base for V and 10 bases for J; bases not matched to a gene: 4. CDR3 length: 14 residues. The CDR3 is CASSEGQGKSPLHF. CDR3 in DNA: TGTGCCAGCAGTGAAGGACAGGGTAAATCACCCCTCCACTTT.

J is TRBJ2-1 and V is TRBV9; 9 nucleotides agree with TRBD1. The CDR3 length is 15 residues. The germline V gene encodes CDR1 SGDLS and CDR2 YYNGEE. V lost 4 bases to trimming and J lost 5 bases; unmatched junction nucleotides: 7. Here the CDR3 reads CASSPRTGADNEQFF. The CDR3 region has the DNA TGTGCCAGCAGCCCACGGACAGGGGCCGACAATGAGCAGTTCTTC.

This clone was found once. In DNA, the CDR3 is TGTGCCAGCAGCGACCTAACAGATACGCAGTATTTT. Translating gives CASSDLTDTQYF. The chain recombines TRBV9 with TRBJ2-3; D gene ambiguous. Trimming cost V 3 bases and J 3 bases, with 5 bases left between them. The V gene's germline CDR1 is SGDLS and CDR2 YYNGEE. This CDR3 contains 12 residues.

This chain joins TRBV10-3 and TRBJ1-1; D remains unclear. V was clipped by 3 bases and J by 0 bases, with 11 bases between them. The germline CDR1 and CDR2 sequences are ENHRY and SYGVKD. The CDR3 extends over 15 amino acids. The CDR3 protein is CAISDTLVMNTEAFF. The CDR3 DNA reads as TGTGCCATCAGTGACACCTTAGTGATGAACACTGAAGCTTTCTTT.

J is TRBJ1-1 and V is TRBV19, with 7 bases that match TRBD1. The ends lost 5 bases at V and 1 base at J; junction bases unmatched: 7. This CDR3 spans 15 amino acids. Germline V gene lookup returns CDR1 LNHDA and CDR2 SQIVND (reference sequence). The CDR3 loop is CASSLLRTGNTEAFF. The CDR3 DNA reads TGTGCCAGTAGTCTCCTGAGGACAGGGAACACTGAAGCTTTCTTT. The full variable domain, rest sourced from reference TRBV19 and TRBJ1-1, is DGGITQSPKYLFRKEGQNVTLSCEQNLNHDAMYWYRQDPGQGLRLIYYSQIVNDFQKGDIAEGYSVSREKKESFPLTVTSAQKNPTAFYLCASSLLRTGNTEAFFGQGTRLTVV.

The chain couples TRBV29-1 to TRBJ2-7; 8 bases are shared with TRBD2. Losses at the gene ends were 5 bases for V and 4 bases for J; bases not matched to a gene: 4. CDR3 length: 12 amino acids. Germline V gene data show CDR1 as SQVTM and CDR2 as ANQGSEA. This CDR3 is CSVTSGGYEQYF. The CDR3 coding sequence is TGCAGCGTTACTAGCGGCGGGTACGAGCAGTACTTC.

V and J are TRBV27 and TRBJ1-6; D remains unclear. Trimming removed 1 base at V and 7 bases at J, with 11 bases between. The CDR3 runs 15 residues. CDR1 MNHEY and CDR2 SMNVEV come from the germline V gene (reference sequence). The CDR3 DNA sequence: TGTGCCAGCAGTTTATTAGCCGGGGAAAATTCACCCCTCCACTTT. This translates into CASSLLAGENSPLHF.

The V and J genes are TRBV7-6 and TRBJ1-1, with unresolved D. Per germline, CDR1 SGHVS and CDR2 FNYEAQ. V was cut by 0 bases and J by 5 bases, with 13 bases left in between. The CDR3 length is 15 residues. CDR3 amino acids: CASSLAYGGRTEAFF. DNA of the CDR3: TGTGCCAGCAGCTTAGCGTACGGAGGGCGTACTGAAGCTTTCTTT.

This chain joins TRBV11-2 and TRBJ2-2; D is possibly TRBD1 (7 bases). Germline V lookup: CDR1 SGHAT, CDR2 FQNNGV. There are 15 residues in the CDR3. V was pared by 5 bases and J by 4 bases, with 14 bases between. The CDR3 bases are TGTGCCAGCAGCGCCCAGGGGGGAAGCACCGGGGAGCTGTTTTTT. Its translation is CASSAQGGSTGELFF.

The chain uses TRBV5-4 and TRBJ1-2; D remains unclear. V was cut by 7 bases and J by 4 bases, with 20 bases left in between. This CDR3 has 15 amino acids. Germline V gene data show CDR1 as SGHNT and CDR2 as YYREEE (reference sequence). The chain's CDR3 is CASGPPFGVRYGYTF. For the CDR3, the DNA is TGTGCCAGCGGCCCCCCTTTCGGGGTGCGCTATGGCTACACCTTC.

The CDR3 reads CASSLQGSGQGTFAYEQYF. The CDR3 DNA is TGTGCCAGCAGCCTCCAAGGTAGCGGACAGGGGACGTTTGCCTACGAGCAGTACTTC. The chain employs TRBV5-6 and TRBJ2-7, with TRBD1 identical over 9 bases. The germline CDR1 and CDR2 sequences are SGHDT and YYEEEE. The V segment lost 4 bases and the J segment 2 bases; nucleotides outside the gene matches: 19. This CDR3 contains 19 residues.